This T cell receptor beta chain was recovered during a study of regulatory T cells in long-lasting Graves disease. Libraries of TCR beta came from iRepertoire HTBI primers plus Arm-PCR of CDR3 regions. TCRdb redid the calling of the multiplex PCR reads with MiXCR, one entry per CDR3 protein. In the table there are 450,000 to 600,000 distinct CDR3 sequences, around 15% of which are singletons. Sample time point: newly diagnosed GD, antithyroid drugs for less than 3 months. Researchers made the TCR library from RNA that was extracted from PBMCs. The CDR3 length is 15 residues. Germline CDR1 reads KGHDR; CDR2 reads SFDVKD. V gave up 3 bases and J gave up 6 bases; unmatched junction bases: 3. The same sample was also studied in work on T cells in Graves' hyperthyroidism and ophthalmopathy. This second study says: A 13 V-J signature model discriminated ophthalmopathy versus stable hyperthyroidism.

This TCR derives from a man aged 40-49 years with Graves disease. The sample in question was peripheral blood mononuclear cells (PBMCs), obtained at new diagnosis, from a patient treated with antithyroid drugs. The chain has TRBV24-1 and TRBJ1-4; 10 positions agree with TRBD1. The CDR3 bases are TGTGCCACCAGTGATCCGACAGGGGGCGATGAAAAACTGTTTTTT. Encoded protein: CATSDPTGGDEKLFF.